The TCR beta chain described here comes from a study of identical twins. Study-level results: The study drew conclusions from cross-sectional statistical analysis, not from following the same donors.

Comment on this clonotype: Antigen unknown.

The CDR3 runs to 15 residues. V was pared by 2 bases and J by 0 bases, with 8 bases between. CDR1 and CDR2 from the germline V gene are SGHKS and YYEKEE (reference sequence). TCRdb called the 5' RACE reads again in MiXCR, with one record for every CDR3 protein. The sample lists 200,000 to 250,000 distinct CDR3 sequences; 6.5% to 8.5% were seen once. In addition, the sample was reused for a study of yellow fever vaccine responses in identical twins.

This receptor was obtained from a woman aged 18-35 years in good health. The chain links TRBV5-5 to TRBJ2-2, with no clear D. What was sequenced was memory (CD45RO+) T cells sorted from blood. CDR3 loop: CASSLRQANTGELFF. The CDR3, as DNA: TGTGCCAGCAGCTTACGGCAGGCGAACACCGGGGAGCTGTTTTTT.